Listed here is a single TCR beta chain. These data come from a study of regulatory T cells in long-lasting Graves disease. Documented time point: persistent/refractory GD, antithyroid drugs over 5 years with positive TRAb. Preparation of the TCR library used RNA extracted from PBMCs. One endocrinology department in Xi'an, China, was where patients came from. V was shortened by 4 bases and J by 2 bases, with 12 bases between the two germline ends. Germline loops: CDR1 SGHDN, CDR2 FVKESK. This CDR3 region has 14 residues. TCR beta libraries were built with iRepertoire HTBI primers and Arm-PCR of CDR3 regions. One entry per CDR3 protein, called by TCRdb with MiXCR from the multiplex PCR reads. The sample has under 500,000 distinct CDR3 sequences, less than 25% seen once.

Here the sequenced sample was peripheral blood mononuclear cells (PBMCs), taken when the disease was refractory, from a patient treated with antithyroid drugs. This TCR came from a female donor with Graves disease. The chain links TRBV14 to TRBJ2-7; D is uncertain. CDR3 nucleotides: TGTGCCAGCAGCCTCTCAACGGTAACCTACGAGCAGTACTTC. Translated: CASSLSTVTYEQYF.